This T cell receptor beta chain was found in a study of lung T cells in sarcoidosis with Löfgren's syndrome. In the study overall: Analyses focused on Löfgren's syndrome patients. Whole-study findings and limits: Shared TRAV12-1 and TRBV2 CDR3 motifs across Löfgren's syndrome patients reportedly suggested public CD4+ TCRs.

By share, this clonotype ranks as medium-sized. Its antigen is not identified. The CDR3 consists of 12 residues. Germline values: CDR1 SEHNR, CDR2 FQNEAQ (reference sequence). V was clipped by 5 bases and J by 6 bases, with 10 bases between them. TCRdb independently ran MiXCR on the reads; one entry per CDR3 protein. Seen here are some 2,500 distinct CDR3 sequences, about 29% observed once, and the top ten hold 8.7%. Input material: CD4+ T cells from PBMCs. The source of this sequence is a human donor with sarcoidosis (Löfgren's syndrome or another form), or a control subject (not recorded which). V usage is TRBV7-9 and J usage is TRBJ1-2; D is undetermined. The CDR3 DNA follows: TGTGCCAGCAGCCCAACATTGAATGGCTACACCTTC. It specifies CASSPTLNGYTF.